The T cell receptor (beta chain) described here comes from a study of cytomegalovirus exposure and HLA in healthy donors. Study as a whole: Samples from HLA-typed donors yielded 65 million to 90 million unique TCRs in an early data release.

The PCR ran on 60 Vbeta and 13 Jbeta primers. Data came from immunoSEQ multiplex PCR; TCRdb stores just in-frame clones and leaves some out. This sample carries 150,000 or so clones, roughly 90% of them seen once, and the ten largest clones take roughly 1.8%. Germline lookup yields CDR1 MGHRA and CDR2 YSYEKL. CDR3 length equals 15 residues. The germline V and J ends were trimmed by 0 bases and 7 bases, with 13 bases remaining between them. The specimen was PBMCs. V is TRBV4-1 and J is TRBJ1-5; D ambiguous. This receptor was identified in a woman aged 18-29 years in good health and CMV-seronegative. CDR3: CASSQDDWSGQPQHF. CDR3 DNA: TGCGCCAGCAGCCAAGATGACTGGTCCGGGCAGCCCCAGCATTTT.